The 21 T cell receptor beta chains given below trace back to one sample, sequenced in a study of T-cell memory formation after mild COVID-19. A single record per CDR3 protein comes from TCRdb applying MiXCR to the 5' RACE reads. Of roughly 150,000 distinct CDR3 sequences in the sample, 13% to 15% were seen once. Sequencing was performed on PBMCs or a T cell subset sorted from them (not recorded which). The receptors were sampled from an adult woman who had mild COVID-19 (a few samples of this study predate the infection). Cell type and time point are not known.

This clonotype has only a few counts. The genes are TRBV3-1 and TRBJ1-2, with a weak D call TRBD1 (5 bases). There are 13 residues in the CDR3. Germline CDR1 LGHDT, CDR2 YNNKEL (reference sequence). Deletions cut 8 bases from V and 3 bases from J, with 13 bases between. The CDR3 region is CASAGTNHYGYTF. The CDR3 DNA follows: TGTGCCAGCGCCGGGACTAACCACTATGGCTACACCTTC.

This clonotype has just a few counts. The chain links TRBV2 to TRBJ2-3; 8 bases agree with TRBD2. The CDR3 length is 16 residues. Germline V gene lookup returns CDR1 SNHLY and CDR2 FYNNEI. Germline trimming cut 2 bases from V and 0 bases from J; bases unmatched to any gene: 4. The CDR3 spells CASSEKLADSTDTQYF. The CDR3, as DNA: TGTGCCAGCAGTGAAAAACTAGCGGATAGCACAGATACGCAGTATTTT.

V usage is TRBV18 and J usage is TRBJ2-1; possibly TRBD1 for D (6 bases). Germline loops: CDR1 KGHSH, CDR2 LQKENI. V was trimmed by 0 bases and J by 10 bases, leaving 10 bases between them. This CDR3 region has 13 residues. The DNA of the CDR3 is TGTGCCAGCTCACCACCGGGGGCCTCGGAGCAGTTCTTC. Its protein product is CASSPPGASEQFF.

The CDR3 reads CASSRGDPIYEQYF. CDR3 DNA sequence: TGTGCCAGCAGCCGCGGGGACCCCATCTACGAGCAGTACTTC. This rearrangement joins TRBV5-6 to TRBJ2-7; possibly TRBD2 for D (6 bases). CDR1 and CDR2 from the germline V gene are SGHDT and YYEEEE. V shed 4 bases and J shed 3 bases, with 14 bases lying between them. The CDR3 sequence is 14 residues long.

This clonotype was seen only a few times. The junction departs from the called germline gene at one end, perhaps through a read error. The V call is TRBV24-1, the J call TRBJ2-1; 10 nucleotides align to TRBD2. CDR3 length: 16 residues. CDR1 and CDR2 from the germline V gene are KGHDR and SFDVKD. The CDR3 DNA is TGTGCCACCAGTGAGTCTCGGACTAGCGGTGACCCTACCAAGAGCTTC. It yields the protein CATSESRTSGDPTKSF.

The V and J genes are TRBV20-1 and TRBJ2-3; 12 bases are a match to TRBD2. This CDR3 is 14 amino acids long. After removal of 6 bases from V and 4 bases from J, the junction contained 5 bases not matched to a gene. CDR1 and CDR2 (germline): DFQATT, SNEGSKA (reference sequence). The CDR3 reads CSARLAGAPDTQYF. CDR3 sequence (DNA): TGCAGTGCCCGACTAGCGGGGGCCCCAGATACGCAGTATTTT.

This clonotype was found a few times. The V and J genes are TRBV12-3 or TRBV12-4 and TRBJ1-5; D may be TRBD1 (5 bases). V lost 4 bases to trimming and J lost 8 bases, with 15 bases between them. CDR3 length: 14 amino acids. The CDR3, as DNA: TGTGCCAGCAGTTCGGCGGGAGGGGTAGAGCCCCAGCATTTT. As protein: CASSSAGGVEPQHF.

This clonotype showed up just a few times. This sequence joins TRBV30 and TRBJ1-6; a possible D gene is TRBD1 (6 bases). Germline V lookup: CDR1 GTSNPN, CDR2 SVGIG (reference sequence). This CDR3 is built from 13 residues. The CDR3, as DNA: TGTGCTGGGGACACCCCGCCCGATTCACCCCTCCACTTT. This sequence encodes CAGDTPPDSPLHF.

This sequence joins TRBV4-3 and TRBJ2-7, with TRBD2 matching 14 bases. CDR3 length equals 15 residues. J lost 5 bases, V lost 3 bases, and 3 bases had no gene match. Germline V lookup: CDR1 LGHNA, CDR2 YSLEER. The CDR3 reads CASSQGLAGANEQYF. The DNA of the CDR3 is TGCGCCAGCAGCCAGGGACTAGCGGGAGCTAACGAGCAGTACTTC.

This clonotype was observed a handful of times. This CDR3 reads CASSLEHEREWGDTQYF. CDR3 nucleotide sequence: TGTGCCAGCAGCTTAGAGCACGAGCGGGAGTGGGGAGATACGCAGTATTTT. The genes are TRBV7-8 and TRBJ2-3; 8 bases are a match to TRBD2. Germline values: CDR1 SGHVS, CDR2 FQNEAQ. This CDR3 contains 17 residues. Trimming removed 1 base from V and 5 bases from J; junction bases left unmatched: 11.

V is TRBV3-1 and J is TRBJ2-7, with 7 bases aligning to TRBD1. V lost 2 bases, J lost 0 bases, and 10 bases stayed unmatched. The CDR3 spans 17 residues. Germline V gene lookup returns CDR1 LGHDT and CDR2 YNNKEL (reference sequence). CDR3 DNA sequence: TGTGCCAGCAGCCAAAGTATCGACAGGGTGGGCTCCTACGAGCAGTACTTC. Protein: CASSQSIDRVGSYEQYF.

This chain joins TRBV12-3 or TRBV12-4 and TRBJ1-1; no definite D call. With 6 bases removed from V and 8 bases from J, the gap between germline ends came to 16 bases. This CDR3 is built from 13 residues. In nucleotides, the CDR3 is TGTGCCAGCAGCTCGTACGGGTGGGCCGAAGCTTTCTTT. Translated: CASSSYGWAEAFF.

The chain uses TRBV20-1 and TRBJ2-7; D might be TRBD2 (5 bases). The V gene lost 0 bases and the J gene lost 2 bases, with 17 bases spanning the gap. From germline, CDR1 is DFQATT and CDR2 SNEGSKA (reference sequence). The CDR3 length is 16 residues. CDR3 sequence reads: CSARDWGASIAYEQYF. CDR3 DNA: TGCAGTGCTAGAGATTGGGGAGCGTCAATAGCCTACGAGCAGTACTTC.

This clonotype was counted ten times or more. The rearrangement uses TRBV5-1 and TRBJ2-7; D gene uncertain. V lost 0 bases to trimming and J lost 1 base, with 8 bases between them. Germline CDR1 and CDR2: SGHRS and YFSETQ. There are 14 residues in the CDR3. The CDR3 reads CASSLAAGSYEQYF. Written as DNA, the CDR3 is TGCGCCAGCAGCTTGGCGGCCGGATCCTACGAGCAGTACTTC.

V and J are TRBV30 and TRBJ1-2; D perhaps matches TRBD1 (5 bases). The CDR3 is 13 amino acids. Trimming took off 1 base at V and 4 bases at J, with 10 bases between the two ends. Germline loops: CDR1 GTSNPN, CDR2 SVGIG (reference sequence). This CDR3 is CAWSDLGGYGYTF. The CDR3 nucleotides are TGTGCCTGGAGTGACCTGGGGGGCTATGGCTACACCTTC.

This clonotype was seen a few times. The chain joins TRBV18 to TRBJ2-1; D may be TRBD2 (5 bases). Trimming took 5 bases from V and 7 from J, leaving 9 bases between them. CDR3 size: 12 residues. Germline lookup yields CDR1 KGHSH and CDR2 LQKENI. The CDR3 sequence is CASSTEGNEQFF. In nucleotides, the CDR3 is TGTGCCAGCTCAACCGAGGGAAATGAGCAGTTCTTC.

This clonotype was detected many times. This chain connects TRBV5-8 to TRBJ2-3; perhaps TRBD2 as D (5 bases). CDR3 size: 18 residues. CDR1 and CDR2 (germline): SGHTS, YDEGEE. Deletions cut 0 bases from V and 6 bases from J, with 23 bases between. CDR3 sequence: CASSLGAVIGVSLDTQYF. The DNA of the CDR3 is TGTGCCAGCAGCTTGGGAGCCGTGATCGGGGTTTCTTTGGATACGCAGTATTTT.

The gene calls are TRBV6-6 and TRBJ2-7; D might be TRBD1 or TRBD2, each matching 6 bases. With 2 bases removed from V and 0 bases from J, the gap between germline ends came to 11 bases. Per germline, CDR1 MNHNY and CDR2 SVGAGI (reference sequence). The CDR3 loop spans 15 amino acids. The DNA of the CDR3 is TGTGCCAGCAGTTACGAGGGGGAGGTCTCCTACGAGCAGTACTTC. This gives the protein CASSYEGEVSYEQYF.

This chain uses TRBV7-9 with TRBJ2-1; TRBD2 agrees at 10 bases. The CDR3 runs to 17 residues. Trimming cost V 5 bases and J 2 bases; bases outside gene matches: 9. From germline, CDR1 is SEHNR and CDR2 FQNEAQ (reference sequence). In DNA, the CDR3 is TGTGCCAGCAGCAATCGTAGCGGGAGGCCCCCCTACAATGAGCAGTTCTTC. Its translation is CASSNRSGRPPYNEQFF.

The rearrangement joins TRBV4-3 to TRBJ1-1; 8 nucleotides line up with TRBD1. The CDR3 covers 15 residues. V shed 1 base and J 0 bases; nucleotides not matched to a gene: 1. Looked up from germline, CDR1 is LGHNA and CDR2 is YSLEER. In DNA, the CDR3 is TGCGCCAGCAGCCAAGTGGGACAGGTGAACACTGAAGCTTTCTTT. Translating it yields CASSQVGQVNTEAFF.

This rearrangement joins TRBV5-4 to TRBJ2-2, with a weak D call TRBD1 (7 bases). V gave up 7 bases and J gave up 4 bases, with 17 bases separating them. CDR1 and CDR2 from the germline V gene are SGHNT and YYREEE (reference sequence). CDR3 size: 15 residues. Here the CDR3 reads CASGRQGVGTGELFF. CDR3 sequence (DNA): TGTGCCAGCGGGAGGCAGGGGGTTGGCACCGGGGAGCTGTTTTTT. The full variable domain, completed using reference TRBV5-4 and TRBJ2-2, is ETGVTQSPTHLIKTRGQQVTLRCSSQSGHNTVSWYQQALGQGPQFIFQYYREEENGRGNFPPRFSGLQFPNYSSELNVNALELDDSALYLCASGRQGVGTGELFFGEGSRLTVL.